This is a list of T cell receptor beta chains from one sample in a study of metastatic and nonmetastatic thyroid tumors. TCRdb called clones again from the PCR reads with MiXCR. The sample lists about 5,900 clones, roughly a third seen once, with approximately 24% in the top ten. Sequenced sample: adjacent normal tissue. Every receptor here comes from a male donor with papillary thyroid cancer or a benign thyroid nodule (not recorded which). Some clones in this sample may be carry-over from other donors' samples. The CDR3 runs from the conserved cysteine through the conserved F or W. Each record gives: CDR3 protein, CDR3 DNA, clone size, D gene, V gene, J gene. D genes are given only for firm matches. For some rows the clone size is stated as once, few or many, or as a class when expanded; others skip it.

CDR3 protein: CSARGGSGSLDIQYF; CDR3 DNA: TGCAGTGCTAGAGGGGGTAGCGGGAGTCTGGACATTCAGTACTTC; clone size: -; D gene: TRBD2; V gene: TRBV20-1; J gene: TRBJ2-4
CDR3 protein: CASSLGLGYSGNTIYF; CDR3 DNA: TGTGCCAGCAGCCTAGGGCTGGGTTACTCTGGAAACACCATATATTTT; clone size: many; D gene: -; V gene: TRBV6-1; J gene: TRBJ1-3
CDR3 protein: CASSLTVLRGQEPEEQYF; CDR3 DNA: TGTGCCAGCAGCTTAACAGTGCTTAGGGGCCAAGAACCTGAGGAGCAGTACTTC; clone size: medium-sized; D gene: -; V gene: TRBV7-6; J gene: TRBJ2-7
CDR3 protein: CATSGATFEQYF; CDR3 DNA: TGTGCCACCAGTGGTGCGACGTTCGAGCAGTACTTC; clone size: few; D gene: -; V gene: TRBV24-1; J gene: TRBJ2-7
CDR3 protein: CASSSIGTSGFEDTGELFF; CDR3 DNA: TGTGCCAGCAGTTCTATTGGGACTAGCGGATTCGAGGACACCGGGGAGCTGTTTTTT; clone size: many; D gene: TRBD2; V gene: TRBV27; J gene: TRBJ2-2
CDR3 protein: CASIRGVSYEQYF; CDR3 DNA: TGTGCCAGCATCCGGGGGGTCTCCTACGAGCAGTACTTC; clone size: few; D gene: TRBD2; V gene: TRBV6-1; J gene: TRBJ2-7
CDR3 protein: CASGAGGGEETQYF; CDR3 DNA: TGTGCCAGCGGGGCAGGGGGAGGAGAAGAGACCCAGTACTTC; clone size: -; D gene: -; V gene: TRBV27; J gene: TRBJ2-5
CDR3 protein: CASSLSFQRSYNEQFF; CDR3 DNA: TGTGCCAGCAGTTTATCATTCCAGCGGAGCTACAATGAGCAGTTCTTC; clone size: few; D gene: -; V gene: TRBV27; J gene: TRBJ2-1
CDR3 protein: CASSDISGRETQYF; CDR3 DNA: TGTGCCAGCAGCGATATTAGCGGGAGGGAGACCCAGTACTTC; clone size: -; D gene: TRBD2; V gene: TRBV9; J gene: TRBJ2-5
CDR3 protein: CASSDLSVQPQHF; CDR3 DNA: TGTGCCAGCAGTGATCTGTCGGTTCAGCCCCAGCATTTT; clone size: few; D gene: -; V gene: TRBV6-1; J gene: TRBJ1-5
CDR3 protein: CASSLRVGTGRNHEQFF; CDR3 DNA: TGTGCCAGCAGCTTAAGGGTCGGGACAGGGAGGAACCATGAGCAGTTCTTC; clone size: -; D gene: TRBD1; V gene: TRBV11-2; J gene: TRBJ2-1
CDR3 protein: CASSPPRVQGAEGYTF; CDR3 DNA: TGTGCCAGCAGTCCGCCCCGCGTACAGGGGGCGGAAGGCTACACCTTC; clone size: few; D gene: TRBD1; V gene: TRBV6-1; J gene: TRBJ1-2
CDR3 protein: CASRTEFYNSPLHF; CDR3 DNA: TGTGCCAGCCGTACAGAGTTTTATAATTCACCCCTCCACTTT; clone size: few; D gene: -; V gene: TRBV2; J gene: TRBJ1-6